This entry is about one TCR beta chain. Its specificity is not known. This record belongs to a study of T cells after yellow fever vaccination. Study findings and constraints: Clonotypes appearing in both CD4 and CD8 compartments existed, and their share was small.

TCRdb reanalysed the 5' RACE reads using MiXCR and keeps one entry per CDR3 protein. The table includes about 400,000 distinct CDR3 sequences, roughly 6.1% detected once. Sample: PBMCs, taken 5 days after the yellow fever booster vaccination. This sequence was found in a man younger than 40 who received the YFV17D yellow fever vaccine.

CDR3 DNA: TGTGCCAGTAGTCCGATAAGCGGGGGTTTGGCAGATACGCAGTATTTT. Translated: CASSPISGGLADTQYF. V gene TRBV19 combines with J gene TRBJ2-3, with 8 bases that match TRBD2. Germline trimming cut 5 bases from V and 4 bases from J; bases unmatched to any gene: 11. CDR1 and CDR2 from the germline V gene are LNHDA and SQIVND (reference sequence). This CDR3 has 16 residues.